This T cell receptor beta chain was retrieved from a study of regulatory T cells in long-lasting Graves disease. General study findings and limits: TRBV28, TRBJ1-2 and TRBJ2-5 emerged as the favored segments in persistent disease. Accuracy could have been hurt by small sample size.

The length of the CDR3 is 14 residues. Trimming removed 6 bases at V and 4 bases at J, with 15 bases between. Arm-PCR of CDR3 regions and iRepertoire HTBI primers were used to build TCR beta libraries. MiXCR was run by TCRdb on the multiplex PCR reads, yielding one entry per CDR3 protein. The sample consists of over 650,000 distinct CDR3 sequences, about 32% of them appearing once. Time point here: persistent/refractory GD, antithyroid drugs over 5 years with positive TRAb. Construction of the TCR library relied on RNA isolated from PBMCs. This clonotype was seen ten or more times. Its antigen is not known.

Sequencing was performed on peripheral blood mononuclear cells (PBMCs), taken when the disease was refractory, from a patient treated with antithyroid drugs. This TCR was sampled from a female donor with Graves disease. The chain couples TRBV12-3 or TRBV12-4 to TRBJ1-1; tentatively, D is TRBD1 (6 bases). CDR3 in amino acids: CASSLREGVTEAFF. Written as DNA, the CDR3 is TGTGCCAGCAGCCTCAGGGAGGGGGTCACTGAAGCTTTCTTT.